These 23 T cell receptor beta chains were sequenced from one sample in a study of shared clonotypes between healthy human individuals. Method: immunoSEQ multiplex PCR; TCRdb's copy keeps in-frame clones and lacks some. The repertoire has 2 million to 2.5 million clones, over 85% of them found once; the top ten carry 0.35% to 0.5%. Sequenced: naive CD4+ T cells from PBMCs. Subset specified: CD45RA+ positively selected. Source of these receptors: a man between 18 and 35 years old in good health. Some clones in this sample may be carry-over from other donors' samples.

The V gene is TRBV6-4, the J gene TRBJ1-1; D possibly corresponds to TRBD1 (6 bases). Germline values: CDR1 MRHNA, CDR2 SNTAGT. V dropped 6 bases and J dropped 7 bases, with 15 bases sitting between them. The CDR3 has 13 amino acids. CDR3 sequence: CASSKEEGGEAFF. CDR3 nucleotide sequence: TGTGCCAGCAGCAAAGAGGAAGGGGGTGAAGCTTTCTTT.

V is TRBV2 and J is TRBJ2-6; 8 positions agree with TRBD1. The CDR3 sequence is 15 residues long. The germline gives CDR1 SNHLY, CDR2 FYNNEI. V gave up 11 bases and J gave up 4 bases; unmatched junction bases: 10. Here the CDR3 reads CADRGALSGANVLTF. The CDR3 DNA reads TGTGCCGACAGGGGAGCATTATCCGGGGCCAACGTCCTGACTTTC.

This chain links TRBV7-2 with TRBJ2-5; 7 nucleotides agree with TRBD1. Trimming took 2 bases from V and 2 from J; bases not matched to a gene: 5. This CDR3 has 15 amino acids. Per germline, CDR1 SGHTA and CDR2 FQGNSA. Here the CDR3 DNA reads TGTGCCAGCAGCTTAAACGCAGGGGGTCAAGAGACCCAGTACTTC. This sequence encodes CASSLNAGGQETQYF.

In regard to this clone: In the same sample, other DNA sequences code for this CDR3. The chain combines TRBV2 with TRBJ2-3; possible D gene TRBD1, 5 bases. Trimming took 5 bases from V and 3 from J, leaving 9 bases between them. CDR1 is SNHLY, CDR2 FYNNEI, per germline. This CDR3 spans 13 amino acids. The CDR3 bases are TGTGCCAGCAGTAGGGCAGGGACAGATACGCAGTATTTT. Translated: CASSRAGTDTQYF.

In its sample, this clone was seen a few times. The rearrangement links TRBV25-1 to TRBJ1-4; D is perhaps TRBD1 (6 bases). V was trimmed by 2 bases and J by 5 bases, leaving 12 bases between them. The CDR3 consists of 15 residues. Germline V lookup: CDR1 MGHDK, CDR2 SYGVNS. DNA of the CDR3: TGTGCCAGCAGTGAAATTAACAGGGTCAATGAAAAACTGTTTTTT. It translates to CASSEINRVNEKLFF.

The chain joins TRBV7-6 to TRBJ2-1, with D possibly being TRBD1 (6 bases). The ends were cut back, 5 bases at V and 4 bases at J, with 15 bases in the middle. Per germline, CDR1 SGHVS and CDR2 FNYEAQ. The CDR3 runs 15 residues. CDR3 in DNA: TGTGCCAGCAGCGGGCTACAGGGACGGTACAATGAGCAGTTCTTC. It translates to CASSGLQGRYNEQFF.

This chain uses TRBV28 with TRBJ2-7; weak D call: TRBD2 (5 bases). Germline V gene lookup returns CDR1 MDHEN and CDR2 SYDVKM. This CDR3 region has 13 residues. The V gene lost 8 bases and the J gene lost 4 bases, with 15 bases spanning the gap. The CDR3 spells CASVSDWTYEQYF. The CDR3, as DNA: TGTGCCAGCGTGTCAGACTGGACTTACGAGCAGTACTTC.

The V and J genes are TRBV6-6 and TRBJ1-5; D may be TRBD1 (6 bases). Trimming removed 6 bases from V and 7 bases from J, with 16 bases in between. This CDR3 comprises 14 residues. Germline V gene sequence: CDR1 MNHNY, CDR2 SVGAGI (reference sequence). The CDR3 DNA sequence: TGTGCCAGCAGCCACAGGGCAGACGGCCAGCCCCAGCATTTT. It translates to CASSHRADGQPQHF.

The gene calls are TRBV6-8 and TRBJ2-1; TRBD2 matches at 13 bases. The CDR3 has 19 amino acids. The J segment lost 4 bases and the V segment lost 2 bases, leaving 11 bases of the junction unmatched. Germline V gene sequence: CDR1 MNHGY, CDR2 SAAAGT. CDR3: CASSYPGLAGAVTYNEQFF. The DNA of the CDR3 is TGTGCCAGCAGTTACCCCGGACTAGCGGGAGCAGTAACTTACAATGAGCAGTTCTTC.

Written as DNA, the CDR3 is TGTGCCAGCAGCTCCTGGCCACCCCCTAACACCGGGGAGCTGTTTTTT. It yields the protein CASSSWPPPNTGELFF. The chain links TRBV7-9 to TRBJ2-2; no firm D call. The CDR3 is made up of 16 amino acids. Germline values: CDR1 SEHNR, CDR2 FQNEAQ (reference sequence). Trimming shortened V by 4 bases and J by 2 bases, and 14 bases separated the two germline ends.

This chain joins TRBV4-2 and TRBJ2-3; TRBD1 might be the D (6 bases). The CDR3 has 14 residues. Germline values: CDR1 LGHNA, CDR2 YNFKEQ. V dropped 4 bases and J dropped 5 bases, with 13 bases sitting between them. The DNA for the CDR3 is TGTGCCAGCAGCCGGACAGTGGGGGAAGATACGCAGTATTTT. Protein: CASSRTVGEDTQYF.

This sequence joins TRBV2 and TRBJ2-7, with 10 nucleotides matching TRBD2. CDR3 size: 15 residues. From germline, CDR1 is SNHLY and CDR2 FYNNEI. The V and J ends lost 6 bases and 2 bases, in that order; junction bases with no gene match: 7. CDR3 loop: CASRPTSGTTYEQYF. In DNA form, the CDR3 reads TGTGCCAGCAGGCCAACTAGCGGGACAACCTACGAGCAGTACTTC.

The V call is TRBV28, the J call TRBJ2-1, with 7 bases aligning to TRBD2. Germline V CDR1 and CDR2: MDHEN, SYDVKM. The length of the CDR3 is 13 residues. The V gene end was trimmed by 1 base and the J gene end by 10 bases; junction bases not matched to a gene: 4. Here the CDR3 reads CASSLLVGLEQFF. Here the CDR3 DNA reads TGTGCCAGCAGTTTATTAGTGGGACTAGAGCAGTTCTTC.

J is TRBJ1-2 and V is TRBV30; D perhaps matches TRBD1 (6 bases). The CDR3 consists of 14 residues. Looked up from germline, CDR1 is GTSNPN and CDR2 is SVGIG (reference sequence). V lost 5 bases, J lost 5 bases, and 18 bases lay in between. The CDR3 nucleotides are TGTGCCTGGGGCCCATCCTTAAGGGGGTATGGCTACACCTTC. This sequence encodes CAWGPSLRGYGYTF.

This chain connects TRBV11-2 to TRBJ2-2, with 7 bases lining up with TRBD1. CDR1 SGHAT and CDR2 FQNNGV come from the germline V gene. This CDR3 region has 16 residues. The V and J ends lost 4 bases and 5 bases, in that order; junction bases with no gene match: 10. The CDR3 reads CASSSAWGQITGELFF. The CDR3 nucleotides read TGTGCCAGCAGCTCTGCTTGGGGACAGATTACCGGGGAGCTGTTTTTT.

To note about this clone: One end of the junction does not line up with germline, which may come from a read error. This chain joins TRBV7-2 and TRBJ2-7; 11 nucleotides agree with TRBD2. This CDR3 is 18 amino acids long. Germline V gives CDR1 SGHTA, CDR2 FQGNSA. The CDR3 reads CASSLGTSGRTFSYEQYF. In DNA form, the CDR3 reads TGTGCCAGCAGCTTAGGGACTAGCGGGCGCACCTTCTCCTACGAGCAATACTTC.

This CDR3 is CVRSTGNEQFF. The CDR3 DNA is TGTGTCCGATCTACAGGCAATGAGCAGTTCTTC. The chain combines TRBV30 with TRBJ2-1, with a weak D call TRBD1 (5 bases). Germline CDR1 GTSNPN, CDR2 SVGIG (reference sequence). There are 11 residues in the CDR3.

This chain connects TRBV27 to TRBJ2-3, with D possibly matching TRBD2 (5 bases). The CDR3 is 15 residues long. V gave up 4 bases and J gave up 1 base, with 12 bases separating them. Germline CDR1 and CDR2: MNHEY and SMNVEV (reference sequence). The CDR3 DNA sequence: TGTGCCAGCAGTTGGTCTAGCAGACGCACAGATACGCAGTATTTT. Translating gives CASSWSSRRTDTQYF.

This chain links TRBV4-3 with TRBJ1-3; 8 bases line up with TRBD1. The CDR3 runs to 15 residues. In germline, CDR1 is LGHNA, CDR2 YSLEER. J was trimmed by 4 bases and V by 4 bases; bases with no gene match: 6. The chain's CDR3 is CASSRRDRGGNTIYF. The CDR3 coding sequence is TGCGCCAGCAGCCGCCGTGACAGGGGAGGAAACACCATATATTTT.

Comment on this clone: Other DNA sequences in the sample encode the same CDR3. The V call is TRBV5-1, the J call TRBJ2-2; D not resolved. The germline V gene has CDR1 SGHRS and CDR2 YFSETQ. V lost 4 bases and J lost 0, with 10 bases in between. There are 15 residues in the CDR3. Written as DNA, the CDR3 is TGCGCCAGCAGCCTGGGCGGCACGAACACCGGGGAGCTGTTTTTT. The encoded protein is CASSLGGTNTGELFF.

V usage is TRBV6-5 and J usage is TRBJ1-4, with D possibly TRBD1 on 5 matching bases. The V end lost 6 bases, the J end lost 10 bases, and 21 bases lay between the germline ends. There are 15 residues in the CDR3. Germline lookup yields CDR1 MNHEY and CDR2 SVGAGI. In nucleotides, the CDR3 is TGTGCCAGCAGATCCTCACTCCGGGGGATTGGAAAACTGTTTTTT. It translates to CASRSSLRGIGKLFF.

The CDR3 spells CASSQTSGRAGDTQYF. In DNA, the CDR3 is TGTGCCAGCAGTCAGACTAGCGGGAGGGCCGGAGATACGCAGTATTTT. The V and J genes are TRBV5-4 and TRBJ2-3; 14 positions match TRBD2. Trimming cost V 5 bases and J 5 bases; bases outside gene matches: 7. Germline lookup yields CDR1 SGHNT and CDR2 YYREEE (reference sequence). The CDR3 sequence is 16 residues long.

The chain has TRBV19 and TRBJ2-5, with D possibly matching TRBD2 (7 bases). This CDR3 has 14 amino acids. Germline values: CDR1 LNHDA, CDR2 SQIVND (reference sequence). The ends were cut back, 5 bases at V and 3 bases at J, with 13 bases in the middle. The CDR3 nucleotides are TGTGCCAGTAGTTGGGGGGGCGCTGAAGAGACCCAGTACTTC. This translates into CASSWGGAEETQYF. Full variable domain (outside the CDR3, taken from reference TRBV19 and TRBJ2-5): DGGITQSPKYLFRKEGQNVTLSCEQNLNHDAMYWYRQDPGQGLRLIYYSQIVNDFQKGDIAEGYSVSREKKESFPLTVTSAQKNPTAFYLCASSWGGAEETQYFGPGTRLLVL.